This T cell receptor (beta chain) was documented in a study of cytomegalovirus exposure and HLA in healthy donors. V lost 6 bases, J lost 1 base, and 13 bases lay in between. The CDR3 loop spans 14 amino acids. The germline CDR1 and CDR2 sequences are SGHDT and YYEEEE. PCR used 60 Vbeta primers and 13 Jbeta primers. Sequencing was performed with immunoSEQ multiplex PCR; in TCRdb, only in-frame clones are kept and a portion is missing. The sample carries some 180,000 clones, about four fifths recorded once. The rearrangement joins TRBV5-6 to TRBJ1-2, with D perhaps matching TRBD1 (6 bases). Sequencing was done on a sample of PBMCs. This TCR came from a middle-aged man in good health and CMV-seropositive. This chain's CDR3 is CASTKGTLNYGYTF. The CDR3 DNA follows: TGTGCCAGCACGAAGGGGACACTTAACTATGGCTACACCTTC.